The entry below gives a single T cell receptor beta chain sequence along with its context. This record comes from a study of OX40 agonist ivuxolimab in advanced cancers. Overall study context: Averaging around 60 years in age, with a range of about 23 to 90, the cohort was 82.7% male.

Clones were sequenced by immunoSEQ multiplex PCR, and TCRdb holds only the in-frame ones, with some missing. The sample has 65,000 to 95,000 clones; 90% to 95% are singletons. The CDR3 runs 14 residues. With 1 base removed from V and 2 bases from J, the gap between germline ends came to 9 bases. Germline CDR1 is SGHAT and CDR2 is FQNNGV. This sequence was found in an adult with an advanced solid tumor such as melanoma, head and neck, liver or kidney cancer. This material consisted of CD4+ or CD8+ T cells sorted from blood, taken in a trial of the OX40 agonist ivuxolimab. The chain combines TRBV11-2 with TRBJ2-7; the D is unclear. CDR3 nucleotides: TGTGCCAGCAGCTTAGCTTTTCCTACCTACGAGCAGTACTTC. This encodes CASSLAFPTYEQYF.